The clone carrying this T cell receptor (beta chain) was found a few times. Its antigen is as yet unknown. The authors ran a second PCR of about 7 to 11 cycles using a sample-barcoded 5' primer and a J-beta primer mix. Each sample provided no less than 2.5 million CDR3-containing paired-end reads. TCRdb independently ran MiXCR on the 5' RACE reads; one entry per CDR3 protein. The sample includes about 730,000 distinct CDR3 sequences, around 40% of them seen just once. This CDR3 has 12 amino acids. Germline CDR1 is SQVTM and CDR2 is ANQGSEA. V was cut by 8 bases and J by 4 bases, with 14 bases left in between. The data were obtained in a study of blood T cells in healthy people across ages. The study, taken as a whole, reports: Unknown donor CMV status possibly confounded expanded clonotype changes. Estimates of total diversity, which came from one million sequenced T cells, were considered to be underestimates.

The chain has TRBV29-1 and TRBJ1-2, with a weak D call TRBD1 (5 bases). The clonotype originates from a woman aged 60-75 years in good health. Sequencing input: blood. CDR3 loop: CSPGKVTYGYTF. The CDR3, as DNA: TGCAGCCCAGGGAAGGTGACCTATGGCTACACCTTC.